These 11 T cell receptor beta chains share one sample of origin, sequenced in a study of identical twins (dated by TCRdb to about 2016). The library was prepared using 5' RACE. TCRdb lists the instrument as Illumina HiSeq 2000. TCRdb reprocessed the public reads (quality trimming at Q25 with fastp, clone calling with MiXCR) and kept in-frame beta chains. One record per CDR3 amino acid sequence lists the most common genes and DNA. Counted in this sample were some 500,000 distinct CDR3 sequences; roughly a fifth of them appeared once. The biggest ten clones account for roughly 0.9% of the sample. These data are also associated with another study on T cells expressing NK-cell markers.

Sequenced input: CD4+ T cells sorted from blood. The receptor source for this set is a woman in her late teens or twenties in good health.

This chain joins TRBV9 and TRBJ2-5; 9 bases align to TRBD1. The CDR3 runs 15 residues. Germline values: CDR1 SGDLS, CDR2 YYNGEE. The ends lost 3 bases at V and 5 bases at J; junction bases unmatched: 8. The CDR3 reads CASSGGTGTLETQYF. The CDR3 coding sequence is TGTGCCAGCAGCGGCGGGACAGGGACTCTCGAGACCCAGTACTTC.

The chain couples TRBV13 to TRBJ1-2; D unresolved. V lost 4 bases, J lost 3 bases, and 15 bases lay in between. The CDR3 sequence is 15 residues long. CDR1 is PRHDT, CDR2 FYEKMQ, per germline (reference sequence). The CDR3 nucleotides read TGTGCCAGCAGCTCCTGGGTTATTACGGACTATGGCTACACCTTC. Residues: CASSSWVITDYGYTF.

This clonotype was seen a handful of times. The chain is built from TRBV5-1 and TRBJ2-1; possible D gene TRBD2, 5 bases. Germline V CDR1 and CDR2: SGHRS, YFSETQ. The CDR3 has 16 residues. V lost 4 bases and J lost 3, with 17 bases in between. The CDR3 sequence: CASSDPGGPDYNEQFF. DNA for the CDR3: TGCGCCAGCAGCGATCCCGGCGGGCCGGACTACAATGAGCAGTTCTTC.

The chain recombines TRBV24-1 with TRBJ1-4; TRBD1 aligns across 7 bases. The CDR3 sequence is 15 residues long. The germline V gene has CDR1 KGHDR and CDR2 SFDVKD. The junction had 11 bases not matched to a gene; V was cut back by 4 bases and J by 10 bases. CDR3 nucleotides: TGTGCCACCAGTGACCTGACAGGGCCGACGGGAAAACTGTTTTTT. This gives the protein CATSDLTGPTGKLFF.

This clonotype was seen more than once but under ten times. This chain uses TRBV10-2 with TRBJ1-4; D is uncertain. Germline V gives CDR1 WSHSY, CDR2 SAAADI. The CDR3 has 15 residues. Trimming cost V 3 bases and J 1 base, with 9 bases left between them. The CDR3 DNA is TGCGCCAGCAGTGACATAGGGCAAACTAATGAAAAACTGTTTTTT. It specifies CASSDIGQTNEKLFF.

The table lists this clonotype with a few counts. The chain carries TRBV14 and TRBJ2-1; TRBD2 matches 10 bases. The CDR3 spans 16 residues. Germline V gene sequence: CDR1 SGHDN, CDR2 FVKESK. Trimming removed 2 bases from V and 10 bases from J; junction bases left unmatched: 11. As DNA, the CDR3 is TGTGCCAGCAGCCAAAATCCAGCGGGAGGGCCGCAAGAGCAGTTCTTC. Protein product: CASSQNPAGGPQEQFF. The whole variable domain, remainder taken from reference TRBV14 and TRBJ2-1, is EAGVTQFPSHSVIEKGQTVTLRCDPISGHDNLYWYRRVMGKEIKFLLHFVKESKQDESGMPNNRFLAERTGGTYSTLKVQPAELEDSGVYFCASSQNPAGGPQEQFFGPGTRLTVL.

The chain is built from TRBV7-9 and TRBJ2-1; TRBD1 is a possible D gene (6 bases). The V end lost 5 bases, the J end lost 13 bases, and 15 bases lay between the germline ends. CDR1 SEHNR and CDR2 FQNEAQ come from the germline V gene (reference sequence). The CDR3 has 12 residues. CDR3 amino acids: CASSLPVGAQFF. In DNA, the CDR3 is TGTGCCAGCAGCCTCCCGGTGGGGGCCCAGTTCTTC.

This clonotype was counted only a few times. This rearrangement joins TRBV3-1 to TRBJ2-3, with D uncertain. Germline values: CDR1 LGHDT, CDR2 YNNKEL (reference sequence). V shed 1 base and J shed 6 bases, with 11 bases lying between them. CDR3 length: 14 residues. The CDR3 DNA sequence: TGTGCCAGCAGCCAAGGAGGAAACCTGGATACGCAGTATTTT. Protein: CASSQGGNLDTQYF.

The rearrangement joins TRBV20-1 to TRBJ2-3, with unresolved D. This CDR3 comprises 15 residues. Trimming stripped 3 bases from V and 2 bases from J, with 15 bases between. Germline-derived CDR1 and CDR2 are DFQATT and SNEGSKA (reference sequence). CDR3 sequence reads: CSASTRAYLTDTQYF. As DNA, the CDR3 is TGCAGTGCTAGTACCCGGGCCTACCTCACAGATACGCAGTATTTT.

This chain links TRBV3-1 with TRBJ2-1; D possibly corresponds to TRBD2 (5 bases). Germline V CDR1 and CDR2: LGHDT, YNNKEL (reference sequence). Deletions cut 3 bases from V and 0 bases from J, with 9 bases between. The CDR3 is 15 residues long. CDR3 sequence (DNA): TGTGCCAGCAGCCAGGTAGCGAACTCCTACAATGAGCAGTTCTTC. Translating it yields CASSQVANSYNEQFF.

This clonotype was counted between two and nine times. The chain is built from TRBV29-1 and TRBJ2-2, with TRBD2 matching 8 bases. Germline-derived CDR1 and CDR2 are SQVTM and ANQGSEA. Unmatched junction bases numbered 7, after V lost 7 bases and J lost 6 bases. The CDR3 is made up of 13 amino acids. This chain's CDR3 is CSGSGSLSGELFF. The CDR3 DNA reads TGCAGCGGGAGCGGGAGCTTATCCGGGGAGCTGTTTTTT.